The source of this T cell receptor beta chain is a study of PD-1 blockade in classical Hodgkin lymphoma. Repertoires were generated with immunoSEQ multiplex PCR, while TCRdb's copy carries only in-frame clones and drops some. The data hold 20,000 to 30,000 clones, with approximately 80% observed a single time. Notes on the study in general: Whoever responded completely had baseline diversity much like that seen in newly diagnosed patients. Exclusion removed patients who began nivolumab under 1 year after ASCT. TCR diversity rose significantly by C4D1 in CD4+ but not CD8+ cells.

Each patient relapsed following autologous stem cell transplantation, and prior brentuximab vedotin exposure differed. Best responses were complete response, partial response or progressive disease. Germline V gene data show CDR1 as SGHDN and CDR2 as FVKESK. Trimming shortened V by 0 bases and J by 0 bases, and 16 bases separated the two germline ends. CDR3 size: 18 residues. In regard to this clone: Its antigen is not known.

The sample was peripheral blood mononuclear cells (PBMCs), taken before the second cycle of nivolumab. The chain employs TRBV14 and TRBJ2-3; D is possibly TRBD1 or TRBD2 (6 bases each). The clonotype was recovered from a human donor with classical Hodgkin lymphoma. CDR3 residues: CASSQDDFQGTSTDTQYF. The CDR3 nucleotides are TGTGCCAGCAGCCAAGACGATTTCCAGGGGACTAGCACAGATACGCAGTATTTT.